This TCR beta chain was recovered during a study of blood T cell repertoires in COVID-19. The germline V gene encodes CDR1 MDHEN and CDR2 SYDVKM. The CDR3 length is 15 residues. Germline trimming cut 7 bases from V and 4 bases from J; bases unmatched to any gene: 9. Sequenced by immunoSEQ multiplex PCR; TCRdb stores in-frame clones only, minus some. The table shows about 140,000 clones, with approximately 91% occurring only once. The rearrangement links TRBV28 to TRBJ2-3, with 9 bases identical to TRBD2. The receptor was isolated from a man in his fifties with active or convalescent COVID-19. Sequencing was performed on peripheral blood. Here the CDR3 DNA reads TGTGCCAGCACCTCCCGCGGGAGGGCCCCAGATACGCAGTATTTT. Its protein product is CASTSRGRAPDTQYF.